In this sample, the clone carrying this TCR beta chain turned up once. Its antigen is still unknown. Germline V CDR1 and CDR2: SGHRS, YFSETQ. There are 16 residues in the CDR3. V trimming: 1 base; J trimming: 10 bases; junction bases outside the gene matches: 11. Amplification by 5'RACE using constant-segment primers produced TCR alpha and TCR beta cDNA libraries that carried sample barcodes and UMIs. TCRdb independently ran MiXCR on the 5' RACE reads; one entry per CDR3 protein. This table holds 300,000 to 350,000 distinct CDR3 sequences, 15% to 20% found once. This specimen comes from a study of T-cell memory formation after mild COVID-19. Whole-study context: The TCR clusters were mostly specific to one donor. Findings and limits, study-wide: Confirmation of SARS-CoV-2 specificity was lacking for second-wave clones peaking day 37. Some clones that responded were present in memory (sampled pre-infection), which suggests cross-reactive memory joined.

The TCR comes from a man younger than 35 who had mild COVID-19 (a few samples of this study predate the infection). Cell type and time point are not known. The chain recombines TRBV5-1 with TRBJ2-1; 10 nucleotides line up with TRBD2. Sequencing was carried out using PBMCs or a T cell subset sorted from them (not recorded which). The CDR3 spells CASSLSGQRGGGEQFF. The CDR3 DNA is TGCGCCAGCAGCTTGTCGGGTCAGCGGGGGGGCGGCGAGCAGTTCTTC.